The entry below describes one TCR beta chain. Profiled with immunoSEQ multiplex PCR; TCRdb holds only in-frame clones, not every one. The sample includes about 13,000 clones, 73% of them seen just once. The sample is drawn from a study of ipilimumab plus nivolumab after autologous stem cell transplantation. The CDR3 is 12 residues long. The germline V gene encodes CDR1 GTSNPN and CDR2 SVGIG (reference sequence). Trimming pared 6 bases from V and 9 bases from J, leaving 17 bases between. The sequence was collected from a male donor with diffuse large B-cell lymphoma. The material sequenced was PBMCs, taken in a trial of ipilimumab plus nivolumab as post-transplant consolidation. The chain combines TRBV30 with TRBJ1-1; maybe TRBD1 (6 bases). CDR3: CACKGGGAQAFF. DNA of the CDR3: TGTGCCTGTAAAGGGGGAGGGGCGCAAGCTTTCTTT.